Listed here are 32 T cell receptor beta chains from one sample, sequenced in a study of blood T cell repertoires in COVID-19. Assay used: immunoSEQ multiplex PCR; TCRdb lists only in-frame clones, some missing. The table lists approximately 50,000 clones, 85% to 95% of them singletons. Sequencing input: peripheral blood. These receptors all come from a man aged 45-65 years with active COVID-19.

The rearrangement uses TRBV5-1 and TRBJ1-1; a weak D match, TRBD1 (5 bases). The CDR3 spans 15 residues. Trimming removed 1 base from V and 4 bases from J, with 14 bases in between. In germline, CDR1 is SGHRS, CDR2 YFSETQ. CDR3 bases: TGCGCCAGCAGCTTGCGGAGCAGGGAGGCCACTGAAGCTTTCTTT. Protein: CASSLRSREATEAFF. Drawing the rest from reference TRBV5-1 and TRBJ1-1, the complete variable domain is KAGVTQTPRYLIKTRGQQVTLSCSPISGHRSVSWYQQTPGQGLQFLFEYFSETQRNKGNFPGRFSGRQFSNSRSEMNVSTLELGDSALYLCASSLRSREATEAFFGQGTRLTVV.

The V call is TRBV28, the J call TRBJ1-1; D is unclear. The CDR3 has 12 amino acids. Looked up from germline, CDR1 is MDHEN and CDR2 is SYDVKM. V lost 5 bases, J lost 8 bases, and 12 bases lay in between. CDR3 sequence: CASSTPGREAFF. The CDR3 DNA is TGTGCCAGCAGTACGCCCGGGAGGGAAGCTTTCTTT. Full variable domain (remainder filled in from reference TRBV28 and TRBJ1-1): DVKVTQSSRYLVKRTGEKVFLECVQDMDHENMFWYRQDPGLGLRLIYFSYDVKMKEKGDIPEGYSVSREKKERFSLILESASTNQTSMYLCASSTPGREAFFGQGTRLTVV.

This chain uses TRBV2 with TRBJ2-7; TRBD2 might be the D (6 bases). V dropped 4 bases and J dropped 2 bases, with 12 bases sitting between them. Per the germline V gene, CDR1 is SNHLY and CDR2 is FYNNEI. CDR3 length equals 14 residues. The CDR3 loop is CASSGLPGAYEQYF. The CDR3 coding sequence is TGTGCCAGCAGTGGGTTGCCGGGAGCCTACGAGCAGTACTTC.

The V call is TRBV27, the J call TRBJ2-1; the match to TRBD2 covers 7 bases. CDR1 is MNHEY, CDR2 SMNVEV, per germline (reference sequence). The CDR3 is 12 residues long. The V gene end was trimmed by 6 bases and the J gene end by 12 bases; junction bases not matched to a gene: 8. CDR3 in DNA: TGTGCCAGCAGGGATCTAGCGGCGATGCAGTTCTTC. Its protein product is CASRDLAAMQFF.

This chain connects TRBV5-5 to TRBJ2-7, with D unclear. With 0 bases removed from V and 0 bases from J, the gap between germline ends came to 4 bases. From germline, CDR1 is SGHKS and CDR2 YYEKEE (reference sequence). There are 13 residues in the CDR3. This CDR3 is CASSLAHSYEQYF. Written as DNA, the CDR3 is TGTGCCAGCAGCTTGGCCCACTCCTACGAGCAGTACTTC.

The chain couples TRBV3-1 (or the pseudogene TRBV3-2) to TRBJ1-2, with 9 positions matching TRBD1. CDR3 length: 16 residues. Germline trimming cut 0 bases from V and 8 bases from J; bases unmatched to any gene: 10. Germline V gene sequence: CDR1 LGHDT, CDR2 YNNKEL (reference sequence). Written as DNA, the CDR3 is TGTGCCAGCAGCCAAGAGGCCACAGGGGGCGCCGGGGGCTACACCTTC. Translated, it gives CASSQEATGGAGGYTF.

The CDR3: CASNLDLSYEQYF. The CDR3 DNA reads as TGTGCCAGCAATCTGGACTTAAGCTACGAGCAGTACTTC. The V gene is TRBV28, the J gene TRBJ2-7, with D possibly matching TRBD2 (5 bases). The CDR3 consists of 13 residues. Germline V CDR1 and CDR2: MDHEN, SYDVKM. V gave up 7 bases and J gave up 3 bases, with 13 bases separating them.

This clone has just a few counts. The chain recombines TRBV5-1 with TRBJ1-1, with D possibly TRBD1 on 6 matching bases. CDR1 and CDR2 (germline): SGHRS, YFSETQ. Trimming took 8 bases from V and 1 from J, leaving 15 bases between them. CDR3 length equals 14 residues. The CDR3 loop reads CASSYVGGNTEAFF. The CDR3 DNA reads as TGCGCCAGTTCCTATGTAGGGGGGAACACTGAAGCTTTCTTT.

The chain combines TRBV2 with TRBJ1-6, with a weak D call TRBD1 (6 bases). CDR3 length: 15 residues. V was clipped by 4 bases and J by 6 bases, with 13 bases between them. Per germline, CDR1 SNHLY and CDR2 FYNNEI. Written as DNA, the CDR3 is TGTGCCAGCAGTGTACAGGGCCTCTCTAATTCACCCCTCCACTTT. It is translated as CASSVQGLSNSPLHF.

V usage is TRBV3-1 (or the pseudogene TRBV3-2) and J usage is TRBJ2-7; 7 bases fit TRBD2. This CDR3 is built from 15 residues. The germline V gene has CDR1 LGHDT and CDR2 YNNKEL (reference sequence). V lost 3 bases to trimming and J lost 2 bases; unmatched junction nucleotides: 7. The CDR3 loop is CASSQGDYFTYEQYF. As DNA, the CDR3 is TGTGCCAGCAGCCAGGGGGACTATTTTACCTACGAGCAGTACTTC.

This chain uses TRBV7-6 with TRBJ2-1; a possible D gene is TRBD2 (5 bases). The V and J ends lost 5 bases and 0 bases respectively, with 11 bases between them. This CDR3 contains 15 residues. Germline V gene lookup returns CDR1 SGHVS and CDR2 FNYEAQ. CDR3 nucleotide sequence: TGTGCCAGCAGCCCCGACTATAACTCCTACAATGAGCAGTTCTTC. Encoded protein: CASSPDYNSYNEQFF.

V usage is TRBV5-4 and J usage is TRBJ1-1; 7 positions agree with TRBD1. The V and J ends lost 9 bases and 0 bases, in that order; junction bases with no gene match: 5. The germline V gene has CDR1 SGHNT and CDR2 YYREEE (reference sequence). This CDR3 contains 13 residues. This CDR3 is CATGTVMNTEAFF. CDR3 coding DNA: TGTGCCACCGGGACAGTAATGAACACTGAAGCTTTCTTT. Full variable domain (missing parts from reference TRBV5-4 and TRBJ1-1): ETGVTQSPTHLIKTRGQQVTLRCSSQSGHNTVSWYQQALGQGPQFIFQYYREEENGRGNFPPRFSGLQFPNYSSELNVNALELDDSALYLCATGTVMNTEAFFGQGTRLTVV.

This chain connects TRBV5-6 to TRBJ2-7; D perhaps matches TRBD1 (6 bases). This CDR3 is built from 14 residues. Germline CDR1 is SGHDT and CDR2 is YYEEEE. Trimming removed 4 bases from V and 8 bases from J, with 19 bases in between. The chain's CDR3 is CASSNPDRLRQQYF. CDR3 coding DNA: TGTGCCAGCAGCAACCCTGACAGGCTACGGCAGCAGTACTTC.

This rearrangement joins TRBV27 to TRBJ2-3; possibly TRBD1 for D (5 bases). V was trimmed by 1 base and J by 4 bases, leaving 12 bases between them. This CDR3 spans 15 amino acids. Per the germline V gene, CDR1 is MNHEY and CDR2 is SMNVEV (reference sequence). DNA of the CDR3: TGTGCCAGCAGTTTATACGACAGTAGCCCAGATACGCAGTATTTT. It codes for CASSLYDSSPDTQYF.

This rearrangement joins TRBV11-3 to TRBJ1-2; 10 bases agree with TRBD1. CDR1 is SGHNT and CDR2 is YENEEA in the germline V gene. The CDR3 is 16 residues long. V lost 1 base, J lost 2 bases, and 4 bases stayed unmatched. The CDR3 nucleotides read TGTGCCAGCAGCTTAGGAGTGGGACAGGGGAACTATGGCTACACCTTC. The encoded protein is CASSLGVGQGNYGYTF.

The chain has TRBV29-1 and TRBJ1-1; D remains unclear. Germline lookup yields CDR1 SQVTM and CDR2 ANQGSEA. Trimming stripped 4 bases from V and 1 base from J, with 13 bases between. This CDR3 comprises 14 residues. This chain's CDR3 is CSVVRILSNTEAFF. As DNA, the CDR3 is TGCAGCGTTGTCCGTATTCTATCGAACACTGAAGCTTTCTTT.

The table lists this clone with a few counts. This chain uses TRBV11-3 with TRBJ1-1, with 7 positions matching TRBD1. Germline-derived CDR1 and CDR2 are SGHNT and YENEEA. CDR3 size: 17 residues. The V segment lost 3 bases and the J segment 6 bases; nucleotides outside the gene matches: 16. CDR3 sequence: CASSFYHATGPGAEAFF. The CDR3 DNA sequence: TGTGCCAGCAGCTTCTACCACGCGACAGGGCCAGGCGCTGAAGCTTTCTTT.

In DNA, the CDR3 is TGTGCCAGCAGTTACACGGGGGGAACTGAAGCTTTCTTT. Translating it yields CASSYTGGTEAFF. The chain links TRBV6-5 to TRBJ1-1, with TRBD1 as a possible D gene (5 bases). Trimming cost V 2 bases and J 5 bases, with 9 bases left between them. Germline values: CDR1 MNHEY, CDR2 SVGAGI. This CDR3 is built from 13 residues.

The V call is TRBV24-1, the J call TRBJ2-5; a weak D match, TRBD1 (6 bases). The V and J ends lost 6 bases and 3 bases respectively, with 10 bases between them. The germline gives CDR1 KGHDR, CDR2 SFDVKD. There are 13 residues in the CDR3. The CDR3 loop is CATSLPGEETQYF. The CDR3 coding sequence is TGTGCCACCAGTCTACCAGGGGAAGAGACCCAGTACTTC.

The gene calls are TRBV6-5 and TRBJ2-7; 9 bases fit TRBD1. This CDR3 has 12 residues. Trimming took 10 bases from V and 5 from J; bases not matched to a gene: 6. CDR1 is MNHEY and CDR2 is SVGAGI in the germline V gene. The CDR3 spells CATKGQGNEQYF. CDR3 DNA sequence: TGTGCCACCAAGGGACAGGGTAACGAGCAGTACTTC.

The chain is built from TRBV11-3 and TRBJ2-7, with 7 positions matching TRBD1. With 1 base clipped from V and 4 bases from J, the junction kept 4 bases outside the gene matches. CDR3 length: 14 residues. Looked up from germline, CDR1 is SGHNT and CDR2 is YENEEA. The CDR3 DNA reads as TGTGCCAGCAGCTTAGGCCAGGGGGTATACGAGCAGTACTTC. The encoded protein is CASSLGQGVYEQYF. Filled out from reference TRBV11-3 and TRBJ2-7, the complete variable domain reads EAGVVQSPRYKIIEKKQPVAFWCNPISGHNTLYWYLQNLGQGPELLIRYENEEAVDDSQLPKDRFSAERLKGVDSTLKIQPAELGDSAVYLCASSLGQGVYEQYFGPGTRLTVT.

The chain recombines TRBV5-8 with TRBJ2-2; 7 nucleotides match TRBD2. Germline assignment: CDR1 SGHTS and CDR2 YDEGEE. The CDR3 contains 15 residues. The V gene end was trimmed by 2 bases and the J gene end by 7 bases; junction bases not matched to a gene: 8. DNA of the CDR3: TGTGCCAGCAGCTTCCGACCCGGCGGGGGCGGGGAGCTGTTTTTT. As protein: CASSFRPGGGGELFF. Based on the CDR3 plus reference TRBV5-8 and TRBJ2-2, the full variable domain is EAGVTQSPTHLIKTRGQQATLRCSPISGHTSVYWYQQALGLGLQFLLWYDEGEERNRGNFPPRFSGRQFPNYSSELNVNALELEDSALYLCASSFRPGGGGELFFGEGSRLTVL.

J is TRBJ2-3 and V is TRBV7-9; TRBD2 agrees at 11 bases. The J segment lost 3 bases and the V segment lost 5 bases, leaving 10 bases of the junction unmatched. Germline CDR1 is SEHNR and CDR2 is FQNEAQ (reference sequence). The CDR3 runs to 17 residues. The CDR3 region is CASSDLTSGSWTDTQYF. CDR3 DNA sequence: TGTGCCAGCAGCGACCTTACTAGCGGGAGTTGGACAGATACGCAGTATTTT.

This clone was detected only once. V and J are TRBV4-2 and TRBJ2-1; 8 bases match TRBD2. This CDR3 has 12 amino acids. Unmatched junction bases numbered 3, after V lost 4 bases and J lost 10 bases. Germline CDR1 reads LGHNA; CDR2 reads YNFKEQ. Here the CDR3 DNA reads TGTGCCAGCAGCCCCGGCGGGGGGGAGCAGTTCTTC. This codes for CASSPGGGEQFF.

This chain links TRBV5-1 with TRBJ2-3; D is undetermined. Between the trimmed V and J ends, which lost 0 bases and 0 bases, there was a span of 11 bases. Germline CDR1 reads SGHRS; CDR2 reads YFSETQ. The CDR3 is 16 residues long. The CDR3 region is CASSLGGQKSTDTQYF. CDR3 coding DNA: TGCGCCAGCAGCTTGGGTGGGCAGAAGAGCACAGATACGCAGTATTTT.

This rearrangement joins TRBV28 to TRBJ2-7; 9 bases are a match to TRBD1. The V segment lost 6 bases and the J segment 4 bases; nucleotides outside the gene matches: 7. This CDR3 spans 14 amino acids. Germline V lookup: CDR1 MDHEN, CDR2 SYDVKM. CDR3: CASRIPGQGYEQYF. CDR3 coding DNA: TGTGCCAGCAGAATACCGGGACAGGGATACGAGCAGTACTTC.

Notes on this clone: One junction end does not reproduce the germline sequence, and a read error may be involved. The rearrangement joins TRBV7-7 to TRBJ2-1; D is unclear. The CDR3 consists of 14 residues. CDR1 is SSHAT and CDR2 is FNYEAQ in the germline V gene (reference sequence). The CDR3 DNA sequence: TGTGCTAGCAGCTTAGAACTCCTTAACAATGAGCAGTTCTTC. Translating it yields CASSLELLNNEQFF. The complete variable domain, with remaining parts taken from reference TRBV7-7 and TRBJ2-1, reads GAGVSQSPRYKVTKRGQDVTLRCDPISSHATLYWYQQALGQGPEFLTYFNYEAQPDKSGLPSDRFSAERPEGSISTLTIQRTEQRDSAMYRCASSLELLNNEQFFGPGTRLTVL.

The rearrangement links TRBV7-9 to TRBJ2-7, with 7 positions matching TRBD1. Germline V CDR1 and CDR2: SEHNR, FQNEAQ (reference sequence). After removal of 5 bases from V and 2 bases from J, the junction contained 9 bases not matched to a gene. This CDR3 spans 15 amino acids. The CDR3 DNA sequence: TGTGCCAGCAGCCCCCGGACAGGACCCCCCTACGAGCAGTACTTC. It yields the protein CASSPRTGPPYEQYF.

This chain links TRBV28 with TRBJ1-5; 10 bases line up with TRBD1. J lost 1 base, V lost 5 bases, and 11 bases had no gene match. This CDR3 has 18 amino acids. Germline V gene data show CDR1 as MDHEN and CDR2 as SYDVKM. In DNA, the CDR3 is TGTGCCAGCAGTATACCGGGACAGGGGAGTTTCAGCAATCAGCCCCAGCATTTT. Amino acids: CASSIPGQGSFSNQPQHF.

V is TRBV4-3 and J is TRBJ2-3; TRBD2 is a possible D gene (6 bases). Germline assignment: CDR1 LGHNA and CDR2 YSLEER. The length of the CDR3 is 16 residues. The V and J ends lost 4 bases and 0 bases respectively, with 14 bases between them. CDR3 protein: CASSLGRTASTDTQYF. Written as DNA, the CDR3 is TGCGCCAGCAGCCTTGGGAGGACTGCTAGCACAGATACGCAGTATTTT.

The chain links TRBV11-2 to TRBJ1-4; a possible D gene is TRBD1 (6 bases). V was trimmed by 0 bases and J by 3 bases, leaving 17 bases between them. Germline values: CDR1 SGHAT, CDR2 FQNNGV. The CDR3 sequence is 18 residues long. CDR3 DNA: TGTGCCAGCAGCTTAGAGGCCCTAGGACAGAAGTCTAATGAAAAACTGTTTTTT. This codes for CASSLEALGQKSNEKLFF.

As for this clone: The sample carries other DNA sequences with the same CDR3. This chain's CDR3 is CASSLKFGSGVGYTF. The CDR3 bases are TGTGCCAGCAGTTTAAAGTTTGGTTCGGGAGTTGGCTACACCTTC. The chain recombines TRBV28 with TRBJ1-2; no firm D call. The CDR3 consists of 15 residues. Trimming removed 2 bases at V and 7 bases at J, with 17 bases between. Germline CDR1 and CDR2: MDHEN and SYDVKM.